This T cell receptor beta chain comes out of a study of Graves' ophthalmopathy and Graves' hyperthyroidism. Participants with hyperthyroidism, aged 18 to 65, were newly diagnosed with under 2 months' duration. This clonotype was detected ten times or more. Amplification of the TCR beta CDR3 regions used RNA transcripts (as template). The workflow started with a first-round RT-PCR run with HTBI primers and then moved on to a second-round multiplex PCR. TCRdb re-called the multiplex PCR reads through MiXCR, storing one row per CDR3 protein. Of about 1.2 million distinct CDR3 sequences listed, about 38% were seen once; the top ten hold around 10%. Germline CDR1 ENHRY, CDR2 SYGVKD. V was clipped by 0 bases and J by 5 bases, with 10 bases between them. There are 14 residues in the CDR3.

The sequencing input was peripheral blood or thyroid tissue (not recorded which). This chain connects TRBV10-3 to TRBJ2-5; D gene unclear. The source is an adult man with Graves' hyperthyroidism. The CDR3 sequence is CAISESLVKETQYF. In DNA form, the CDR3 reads TGTGCCATCAGTGAGTCGCTTGTTAAGGAGACCCAGTACTTC.